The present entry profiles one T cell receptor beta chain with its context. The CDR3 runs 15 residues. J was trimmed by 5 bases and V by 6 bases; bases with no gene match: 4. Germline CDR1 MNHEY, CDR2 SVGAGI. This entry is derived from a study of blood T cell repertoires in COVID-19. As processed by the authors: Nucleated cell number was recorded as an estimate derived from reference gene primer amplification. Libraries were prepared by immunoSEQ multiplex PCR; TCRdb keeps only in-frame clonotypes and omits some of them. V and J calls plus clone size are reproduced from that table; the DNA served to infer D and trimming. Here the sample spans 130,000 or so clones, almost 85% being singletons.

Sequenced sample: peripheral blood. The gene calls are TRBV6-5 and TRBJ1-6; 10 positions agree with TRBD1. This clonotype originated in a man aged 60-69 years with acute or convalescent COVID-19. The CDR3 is CASRRDRGDNSPLHF. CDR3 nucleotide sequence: TGTGCCAGCAGGAGGGACAGGGGAGATAATTCACCCCTCCACTTT.